This record looks at one T cell receptor beta chain sequence and its context. TCRdb re-called the RT-PCR reads with MiXCR, one entry per CDR3 protein. There are hundreds of thousands of distinct CDR3 sequences in the sample; approximately 15% occur only once, and 6% to 7% lies in the top ten. These data belong to a study of response to subunit inactivated influenza vaccine. The CDR3 is 13 residues long. After removal of 7 bases from V and 1 base from J, the junction contained 4 bases not matched to a gene. CDR1 and CDR2 from the germline V gene are MGHDK and SYGVNS. The origin of this receptor is a man in his forties or fifties who received an inactivated influenza vaccine. This sequence joins TRBV25-1 and TRBJ2-7, with 7 bases that match TRBD1. Sample: PBMCs from blood, taken 14 to 15 days before vaccination. The CDR3 spells CASTGTVSYEQYF. CDR3 in DNA: TGTGCCAGCACCGGGACAGTTTCCTACGAGCAGTACTTC.